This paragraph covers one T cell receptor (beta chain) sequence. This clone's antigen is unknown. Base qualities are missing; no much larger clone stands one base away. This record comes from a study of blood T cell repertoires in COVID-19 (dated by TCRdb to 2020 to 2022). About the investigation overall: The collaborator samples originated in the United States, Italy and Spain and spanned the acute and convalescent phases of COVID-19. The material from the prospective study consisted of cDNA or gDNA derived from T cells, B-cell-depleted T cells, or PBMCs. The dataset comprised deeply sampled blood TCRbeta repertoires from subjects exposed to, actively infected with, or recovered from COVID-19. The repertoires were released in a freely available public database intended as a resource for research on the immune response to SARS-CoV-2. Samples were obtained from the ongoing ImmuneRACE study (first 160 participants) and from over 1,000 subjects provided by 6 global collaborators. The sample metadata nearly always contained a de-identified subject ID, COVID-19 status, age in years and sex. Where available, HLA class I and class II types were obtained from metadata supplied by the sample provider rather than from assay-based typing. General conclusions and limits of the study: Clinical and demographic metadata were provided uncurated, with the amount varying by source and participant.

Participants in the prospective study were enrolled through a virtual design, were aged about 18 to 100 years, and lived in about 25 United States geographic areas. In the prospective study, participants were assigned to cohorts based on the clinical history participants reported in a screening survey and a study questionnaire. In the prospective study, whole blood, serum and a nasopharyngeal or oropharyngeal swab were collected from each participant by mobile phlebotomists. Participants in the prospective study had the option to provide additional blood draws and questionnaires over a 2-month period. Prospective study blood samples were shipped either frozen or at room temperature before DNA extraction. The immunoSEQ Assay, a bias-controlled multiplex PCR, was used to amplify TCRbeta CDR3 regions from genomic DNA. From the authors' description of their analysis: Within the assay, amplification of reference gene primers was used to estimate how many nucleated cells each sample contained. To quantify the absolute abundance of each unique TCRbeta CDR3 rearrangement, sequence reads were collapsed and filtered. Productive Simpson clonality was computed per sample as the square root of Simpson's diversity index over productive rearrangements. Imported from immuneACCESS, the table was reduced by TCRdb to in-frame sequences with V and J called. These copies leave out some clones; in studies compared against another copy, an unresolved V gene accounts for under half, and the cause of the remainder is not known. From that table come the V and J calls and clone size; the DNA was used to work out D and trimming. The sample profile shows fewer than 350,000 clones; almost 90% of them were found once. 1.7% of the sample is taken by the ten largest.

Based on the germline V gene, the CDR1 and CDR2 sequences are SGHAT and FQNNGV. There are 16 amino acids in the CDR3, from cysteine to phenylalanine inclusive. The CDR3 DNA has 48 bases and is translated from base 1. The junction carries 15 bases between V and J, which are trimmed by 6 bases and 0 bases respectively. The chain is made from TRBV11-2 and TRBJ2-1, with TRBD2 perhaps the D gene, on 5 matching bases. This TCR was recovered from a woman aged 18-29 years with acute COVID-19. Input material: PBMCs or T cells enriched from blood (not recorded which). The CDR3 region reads CASRLQPEVSYNEQFF. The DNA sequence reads TGTGCCAGCAGACTCCAGCCGGAGGTCTCCTACAATGAGCAGTTCTTC.